This T cell receptor (beta chain) was captured by sequencing in a study of tumor-infiltrating lymphocytes in primary liver carcinoma. Looking at the study overall: Surgical resection served as treatment for the primary liver carcinoma of these patients. General study points: Each sample was bulk and unsorted; consequently, CD4+ and CD8+ repertoires were not compared. Tumors significantly exceeded blood in top-250-clone fraction (p = 0.039).

With regard to this clonotype: What it recognizes is unknown. One junction end disagrees with the germline gene, perhaps due to a read error.

TCR beta cDNA came from approximately 490 ng total RNA, primed with a constant-region primer. What produced the TCR beta libraries was three nested multiplex PCR rounds using slightly modified ARM-PCR. With TRBV1-TRBV30 forward primers and a C-beta reverse primer, the first two PCR rounds were run for roughly 10 cycles each. TCRdb re-called the multiplex PCR reads through MiXCR, storing one row per CDR3 protein. The sample lists about 350,000 distinct CDR3 sequences, roughly two thirds occurring once. The CDR3 is made up of 19 amino acids. Germline loops: CDR1 SGHAT, CDR2 FQNNGV. Germline DNA was also extracted, with blood RNA taken from unsorted whole blood. The authors collected four milliliters of peripheral blood before surgery.

This rearrangement joins TRBV11-2 to TRBJ2-7, with 11 nucleotides matching TRBD2. The receptor's source is a man aged 40-50 years with primary liver carcinoma and hepatitis B virus infection. The sequencing input was peripheral blood. The chain's CDR3 is CASSLARWTSGHFTYEQCF. Written as DNA, the CDR3 is TGTGCCAGCAGCTTAGCACGGTGGACTAGCGGGCACTTTACCTACGAGCAGTGCTTC. Full variable domain (rest looked up from reference TRBV11-2 and TRBJ2-7): EAGVAQSPRYKIIEKRQSVAFWCNPISGHATLYWYQQILGQGPKLLIQFQNNGVVDDSQLPKDRFSAERLKGVDSTLKIQPAKLEDSAVYLCASSLARWTSGHFTYEQCFGPGTRLTVT.